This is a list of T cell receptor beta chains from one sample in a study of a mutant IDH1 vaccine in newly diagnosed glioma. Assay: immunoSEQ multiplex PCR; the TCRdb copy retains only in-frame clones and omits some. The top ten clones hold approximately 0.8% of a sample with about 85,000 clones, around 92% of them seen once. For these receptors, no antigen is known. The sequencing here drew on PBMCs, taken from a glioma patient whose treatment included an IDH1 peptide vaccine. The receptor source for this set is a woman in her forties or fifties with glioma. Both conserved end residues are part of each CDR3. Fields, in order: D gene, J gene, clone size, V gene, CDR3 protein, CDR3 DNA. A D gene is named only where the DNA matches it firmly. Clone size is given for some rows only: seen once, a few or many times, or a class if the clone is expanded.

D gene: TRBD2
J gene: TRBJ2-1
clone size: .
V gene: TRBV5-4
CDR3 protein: CASSLVGGFYNEQFF
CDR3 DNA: TGTGCCAGCAGCTTGGTCGGGGGGTTCTACAATGAGCAGTTCTTC

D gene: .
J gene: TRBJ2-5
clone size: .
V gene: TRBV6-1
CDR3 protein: CASSDAGAGRETQYF
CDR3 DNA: TGTGCCAGCAGTGATGCCGGGGCCGGTAGAGAGACCCAGTACTTC

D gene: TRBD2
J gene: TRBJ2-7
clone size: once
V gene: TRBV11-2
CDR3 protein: CASSLDLQRGYSYEQYF
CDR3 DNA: TGTGCCAGCAGCTTAGATCTCCAGCGGGGATACTCCTACGAGCAGTACTTC

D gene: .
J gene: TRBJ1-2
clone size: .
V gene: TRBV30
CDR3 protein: CAWSIAGGNNYGYTF
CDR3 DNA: TGTGCCTGGAGTATCGCCGGTGGGAATAACTATGGCTACACCTTC

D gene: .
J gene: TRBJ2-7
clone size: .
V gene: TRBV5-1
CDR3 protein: CASSLSNIAFYEQYF
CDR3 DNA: TGCGCCAGCAGCTTGAGTAACATAGCGTTCTACGAGCAGTACTTC

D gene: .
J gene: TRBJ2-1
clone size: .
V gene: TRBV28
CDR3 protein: CASIPQSVSSYNEQFF
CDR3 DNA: TGTGCCAGCATCCCTCAATCGGTGAGCTCCTACAATGAGCAGTTCTTC

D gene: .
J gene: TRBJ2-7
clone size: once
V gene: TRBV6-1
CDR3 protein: CASSEEKTSGYEQYF
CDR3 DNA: TGTGCCAGCAGTGAAGAAAAGACTAGTGGGTACGAGCAGTACTTC

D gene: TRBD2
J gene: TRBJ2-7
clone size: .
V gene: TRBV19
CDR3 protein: CASSSGTSGGTYEQYF
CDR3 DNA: TGTGCCAGTAGTTCTGGGACTAGCGGGGGGACCTACGAGCAGTACTTC

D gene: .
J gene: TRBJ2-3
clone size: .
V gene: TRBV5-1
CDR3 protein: CASSLAAVTDTQYF
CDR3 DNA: TGCGCCAGCAGCTTGGCCGCCGTCACAGATACGCAGTATTTT

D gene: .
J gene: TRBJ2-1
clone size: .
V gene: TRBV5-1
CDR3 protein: CASSRQGGSYNEQFF
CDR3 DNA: TGCGCCAGCAGCCGACAGGGAGGCTCCTACAATGAGCAGTTCTTC

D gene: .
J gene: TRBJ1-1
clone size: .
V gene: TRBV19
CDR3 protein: CAGSIPPLGGGNTEAFF
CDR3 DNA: TGTGCCGGTAGTATACCCCCATTGGGGGGTGGGAACACTGAAGCTTTCTTT

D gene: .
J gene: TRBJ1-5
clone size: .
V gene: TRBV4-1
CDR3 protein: CASSQVWGNQPQHF
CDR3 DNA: TGCGCCAGCAGCCAAGTCTGGGGGAATCAGCCCCAGCATTTT

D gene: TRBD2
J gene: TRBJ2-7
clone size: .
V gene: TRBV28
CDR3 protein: CASSFRAGGTYEQYF
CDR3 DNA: TGTGCCAGCAGTTTTCGGGCGGGAGGGACCTACGAGCAGTACTTC

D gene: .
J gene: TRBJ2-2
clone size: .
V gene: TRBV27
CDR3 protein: CASSIKAGELFF
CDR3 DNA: TGTGCCAGCAGTATCAAGGCCGGGGAGCTGTTTTTT

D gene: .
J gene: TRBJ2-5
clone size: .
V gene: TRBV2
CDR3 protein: CASSGMGETQYF
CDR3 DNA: TGTGCCAGCAGCGGGATGGGGGAGACCCAGTACTTC